Listed here are 8 T cell receptor beta chains from one sample, sequenced in a study of blood T cell repertoires in COVID-19. Profiling relied on immunoSEQ multiplex PCR, and the TCRdb table lists in-frame clones only, not all of them. Among about 120,000 clones listed, about 88% were seen once. The specimen was peripheral blood. The receptors here all came from a woman aged 80 or over with acute or convalescent COVID-19.

This clone was counted once. The chain couples TRBV28 to TRBJ2-1, with 13 nucleotides matching TRBD2. Germline V gene sequence: CDR1 MDHEN, CDR2 SYDVKM. The CDR3 has 16 residues. The V segment lost 5 bases and the J segment 3 bases; nucleotides outside the gene matches: 4. CDR3 region: CASSRTSGSRYNEQFF. The CDR3 DNA is TGTGCCAGCAGTCGGACTAGCGGGAGTCGCTACAATGAGCAGTTCTTC.

V gene TRBV9 combines with J gene TRBJ2-7; D perhaps matches TRBD1 (6 bases). The V gene lost 4 bases and the J gene lost 2 bases, with 13 bases spanning the gap. In germline, CDR1 is SGDLS, CDR2 YYNGEE. CDR3 length: 14 residues. CDR3 DNA sequence: TGTGCCAGCAGCTACACGACAGGTCCCTACGAGCAGTACTTC. This encodes CASSYTTGPYEQYF. Drawing the rest from reference TRBV9 and TRBJ2-7, the complete variable domain is DSGVTQTPKHLITATGQRVTLRCSPRSGDLSVYWYQQSLDQGLQFLIQYYNGEERAKGNILERFSAQQFPDLHSELNLSSLELGDSALYFCASSYTTGPYEQYFGPGTRLTVT.

The genes are TRBV3-1 (or the pseudogene TRBV3-2) and TRBJ2-7; tentatively, D is TRBD1 (5 bases). Germline CDR1 LGHDT, CDR2 YNNKEL (reference sequence). Trimming removed 1 base at V and 5 bases at J, with 6 bases between. The CDR3 has 12 residues. The CDR3: CASSQAGNEQYF. CDR3 nucleotide sequence: TGTGCCAGCAGCCAAGCAGGGAACGAGCAGTACTTC.

This clone has a handful of counts. The CDR3 bases are TGTGCCAGCAGCCGGACAGTCGGAGCTTTCTTT. Residues: CASSRTVGAFF. The chain is built from TRBV13 and TRBJ1-1; TRBD1 might be the D (6 bases). CDR3 size: 11 residues. CDR1 is PRHDT and CDR2 is FYEKMQ in the germline V gene (reference sequence). Trimming took off 5 bases at V and 10 bases at J, with 11 bases between the two ends.

The chain couples TRBV18 to TRBJ2-7; TRBD1 agrees at 7 bases. This CDR3 is built from 16 residues. The V and J ends lost 3 bases and 3 bases, in that order; junction bases with no gene match: 11. Germline CDR1 reads KGHSH; CDR2 reads LQKENI. CDR3 DNA: TGTGCCAGCTCACCCCCCTTCAGGGGGAGCGTCTACGAGCAGTACTTC. As protein: CASSPPFRGSVYEQYF.

The V gene is TRBV19, the J gene TRBJ1-4; 9 nucleotides line up with TRBD1. Germline CDR1 and CDR2: LNHDA and SQIVND (reference sequence). This CDR3 region has 14 residues. Trimming removed 4 bases from V and 8 bases from J; junction bases left unmatched: 5. The CDR3, as DNA: TGTGCCAGTAGTAAGGGACAGGGTCCCGAAAAACTGTTTTTT. This encodes CASSKGQGPEKLFF.

This CDR3 reads CASSQGRGTGVGNTIYF. CDR3 coding DNA: TGCGCCAGCAGCCAAGGGCGGGGGACAGGGGTAGGAAACACCATATATTTT. This sequence joins TRBV4-1 and TRBJ1-3; TRBD1 matches 10 bases. Germline CDR1 MGHRA, CDR2 YSYEKL. This CDR3 comprises 17 residues. Trimming cost V 1 base and J 4 bases; bases outside gene matches: 7.

Of note for this clone: An end of the junction does not agree with germline; a read error may underlie this. The chain combines TRBV5-1 with TRBJ2-7; D not resolved. This CDR3 contains 14 residues. Germline assignment: CDR1 SGHRS and CDR2 YFSETQ. The chain's CDR3 is CASSLGLSTYEQCF. DNA for the CDR3: TGCGCCAGCAGCTTGGGTTTATCGACTTACGAGCAGTGCTTC.